A selection of T cell receptor beta chains follows, all from one sample in a study of blood T cells in healthy people across ages. A single record per CDR3 protein comes from TCRdb applying MiXCR to the 5' RACE reads. This sample carries about a million distinct CDR3 sequences, roughly 51% of them seen once, and the ten largest clones take roughly a fifth. Material: blood. The receptors derive from an older woman in good health. CDR3s include the opening cysteine and the closing phenylalanine or tryptophan. The D gene is left open where the match is weak. Not all rows give a size; the values are once, few, many and, for expanded clones, a class.

-	TRBV6-1	TRBJ2-3	-	TGTGCCAGCAGTGTTGTAGCGAACACAGATACGCAGTATTTT	CASSVVANTDTQYF
-	TRBV28	TRBJ2-5	-	TGTGCCAGCAGTCCGAATTTGATTTCACGGGAGACCCAGTACTTC	CASSPNLISRETQYF
-	TRBV18	TRBJ2-1	-	TGTGCCAGCTCACCACCCACTTTCGATGAGCAGTTCTTC	CASSPPTFDEQFF
-	TRBV7-2	TRBJ1-1	-	TGTGCCAGCAGCTTAACAGGGCCTCAACAGGATTTGAACACTGAAGCTTTCTTT	CASSLTGPQQDLNTEAFF
TRBD1	TRBV5-4	TRBJ1-2	few	TGTGCCAGCAGCTTGCGACAGGGGACCTATGGCTACACCTTC	CASSLRQGTYGYTF
TRBD2	TRBV7-2	TRBJ2-1	-	TGTGCCAGCAGCTTAGCCGGGACGGGGGGACACAATGAGCAGTTCTTC	CASSLAGTGGHNEQFF
TRBD1	TRBV20-1	TRBJ2-7	-	TGCAGTGCTGTCGTCGGACAGGGGGCGAGCTACGAGCAGTACTTC	CSAVVGQGASYEQYF
TRBD2	TRBV2	TRBJ2-1	-	TGTGCCAGCACCAACCTAGCGGGAGCCTACAATGAGCAGTTCTTC	CASTNLAGAYNEQFF
-	TRBV5-4	TRBJ2-5	-	TGTGCCAGCAGTGATCCAACTAGTCTTGAGACCCAGTACTTC	CASSDPTSLETQYF
-	TRBV3-1	TRBJ1-2	few	TGTGCCAGCAGCCAAGAACAGGGAGGATATGGCTACACCTTC	CASSQEQGGYGYTF
-	TRBV2	TRBJ1-6	-	TGTGCCAGCAGCCTGACAGGAAGGGGCTATAATTCACCCCTCCACTTT	CASSLTGRGYNSPLHF
-	TRBV20-1	TRBJ1-5	many	TGCAGTGCTAGATTCGATTACGGGTCCCGACGACAGCATTTT	CSARFDYGSRRQHF
-	TRBV11-2	TRBJ2-7	few	TGTGCCAGCAGCTCCAGGGCGGGAAACTCCTACGAGCAGTACTTC	CASSSRAGNSYEQYF
-	TRBV20-1	TRBJ2-3	-	TGCAGTGCTAGAGTCCGGGCCCCAGATACGCAGTATTTT	CSARVRAPDTQYF
-	TRBV3-1	TRBJ2-1	few	TGTGCCAGCAGCTCTAGGGGAAACAGCTCCTACAATGAGCAGTTCTTC	CASSSRGNSSYNEQFF
-	TRBV7-2	TRBJ1-6	-	TGTGCCAGCAGCTTAGGTGCAGGGGCGCGGGATTCACCCCTCCACTTT	CASSLGAGARDSPLHF
-	TRBV11-1	TRBJ2-3	few	TGTGCCAGCAGCTTATTTGGGTCTACCTACCCCACAGATACGCAGTATTTT	CASSLFGSTYPTDTQYF
-	TRBV20-1	TRBJ2-7	-	TGCAGTGCCTCAACAGGAACGGGTATGGGTTACGAGCAGTACTTC	CSASTGTGMGYEQYF
-	TRBV27	TRBJ2-1	-	TGTGCCAGCAGTTTAGGGGGGAACCTCTACAATGAGCAGTTCTTC	CASSLGGNLYNEQFF
-	TRBV12-3/TRBV12-4	TRBJ2-7	few	TGTGCCAGCACCCCCTCCGGGGGCTACTACGAGCAGTACTTC	CASTPSGGYYEQYF
-	TRBV29-1	TRBJ2-7	-	TGCAGCGTCATACCGAACGGGGGAAGCTCCTACGAGCAGTACTTC	CSVIPNGGSSYEQYF
-	TRBV3-1	TRBJ2-7	-	TGTGCCAGCAGCCGGGACCGGTACTCCTACGAGCAGTACTTC	CASSRDRYSYEQYF
TRBD1	TRBV10-3	TRBJ2-5	few	TGTGCCATCAATACAGGGGAGGAGACCCAGTACTTC	CAINTGEETQYF
-	TRBV7-2	TRBJ2-1	-	TGTGCCAGCAGCAAACCTCCCGACAATGAGCAGTTCTTC	CASSKPPDNEQFF
-	TRBV21-1	TRBJ1-5	few	TGTGCCAGCAGCCCGAGGACAGGATCAAGCAATCAGCCCCAGCATTTT	CASSPRTGSSNQPQHF
-	TRBV20-1	TRBJ1-5	many	TGCAGTGCTAGAATTGGCAGTAATCAGCCCCAGCATTTT	CSARIGSNQPQHF
TRBD1	TRBV7-2	TRBJ2-3	-	TGTGCCAGCAGCTTAGGATACGGGACAGGGGCCACAGATACGCAGTATTTT	CASSLGYGTGATDTQYF
-	TRBV7-2	TRBJ1-2	few	TGTGCCAGCAGCCAAGATGCCAACTATGGCTACACCTTC	CASSQDANYGYTF
-	TRBV29-1	TRBJ2-7	few	TGCAGCGTTGGGAGCCGTCGGGGGTCCTACGAGCAGTACTTC	CSVGSRRGSYEQYF
-	TRBV6-1	TRBJ2-5	-	TGTGCCAGCAGTGCGACCTACCAAGAGACCCAGTACTTC	CASSATYQETQYF
-	TRBV12-3/TRBV12-4	TRBJ2-2	-	TGTGCCAGCATACCGTCGGGATACACCGGGGAGCTGTTTTTT	CASIPSGYTGELFF
-	TRBV27	TRBJ2-6	-	TGTGCCACGGGCTCTGGGGCCAACGTCCTGACTTTC	CATGSGANVLTF
TRBD1	TRBV29-1	TRBJ2-3	-	TGCAGCGTTGAGGACAGGGTGCGCATGAATACGCAGTATTTT	CSVEDRVRMNTQYF
-	TRBV2	TRBJ2-7	-	TGTGCCAGCAGCGTTCTCCGGGACATGAGCGAGCAGTACTTC	CASSVLRDMSEQYF
-	TRBV3-1	TRBJ1-1	-	TGTGCCAGCAGCCAAGAAAGTTCGAGGGGAAAAGCTTTCTTT	CASSQESSRGKAFF
-	TRBV15	TRBJ2-7	-	TGTGCCACCAGCAGAGATTTGGCAGGTTCCGGCTACGAGCAGTACTTC	CATSRDLAGSGYEQYF
TRBD2	TRBV20-1	TRBJ2-7	-	TGCAGTGCTAGAGGGACTAGCGGGAGGGCCGGGACCTACGAGCAGTACTTC	CSARGTSGRAGTYEQYF
TRBD2	TRBV20-1	TRBJ2-7	-	TGCAGTGCTAGAGACCTAGCGGGAGTGTTCTACGAGCAGTACTTC	CSARDLAGVFYEQYF
-	TRBV5-1	TRBJ1-1	-	TGCGCCAGCAGCTTGGCTGGATATGAAGCTTTCTTT	CASSLAGYEAFF
-	TRBV10-3	TRBJ2-7	-	TGTGCCATCACCCCTGGGGACACACGCTACGAGCAGTACTTC	CAITPGDTRYEQYF
-	TRBV29-1	TRBJ2-3	few	TGCAGCGTTGAAGATAGGAGGGGAGATACGCAGTATTTT	CSVEDRRGDTQYF